This entry lists 31 T cell receptor beta chains sequenced from one sample in a study of cytomegalovirus exposure and HLA in healthy donors (dated by TCRdb to about 2017). Libraries were made using the immunoSEQ multiplex PCR assay. A mixture of 60 forward primers for TCR Vbeta segments and 13 reverse primers for TCR Jbeta segments was used in the multiplex PCR. What TCRdb holds here is the immuneACCESS table cut down to in-frame rearrangements. Part of the clones is not present; checked against another copy, under half of the missing clones reflect an unresolved V gene, and the others are unexplained. Recorded for this sample are more than 100,000 clones; approximately 10% of them occurred a single time. The top ten hold 6.5% to 9% of the sample. Sample: PBMCs. Receptors originate from a woman between 40 and 50 years old in good health and CMV-seropositive.

This clone was counted a few times. The J gene is TRBJ2-1, the V gene TRBV5-4; D unclear. In germline, CDR1 is SGHNT, CDR2 YYREEE (reference sequence). Trimming shortened V by 2 bases and J by 0 bases, and 9 bases separated the two germline ends. This CDR3 spans 15 amino acids. CDR3 bases: TGTGCCAGCAGCTTACTCCTGAGCTCCTACAATGAGCAGTTCTTC. Translated, it gives CASSLLLSSYNEQFF. Full variable domain (missing parts from reference TRBV5-4 and TRBJ2-1): ETGVTQSPTHLIKTRGQQVTLRCSSQSGHNTVSWYQQALGQGPQFIFQYYREEENGRGNFPPRFSGLQFPNYSSELNVNALELDDSALYLCASSLLLSSYNEQFFGPGTRLTVL.

The chain joins TRBV2 to TRBJ1-1; 9 nucleotides align to TRBD1. With 6 bases clipped from V and 3 bases from J, the junction kept 5 bases outside the gene matches. CDR3 length: 14 amino acids. Germline V gene data show CDR1 as SNHLY and CDR2 as FYNNEI. The CDR3 reads CASSLDRGYTEAFF. The CDR3 region has the DNA TGTGCCAGCAGCCTAGACAGGGGGTACACTGAAGCTTTCTTT.

The chain employs TRBV7-8 and TRBJ2-1, with D perhaps TRBD1 (5 bases). Trimming pared 1 base from V and 5 bases from J, leaving 12 bases between. This CDR3 has 15 residues. Germline V gene sequence: CDR1 SGHVS, CDR2 FQNEAQ. The DNA of the CDR3 is TGTGCCAGCAGCTTAGACAGGACCCCTCACAATGAGCAGTTCTTC. It specifies CASSLDRTPHNEQFF.

This sequence joins TRBV19 and TRBJ2-5; D is uncertain. Trimming pared 5 bases from V and 2 bases from J, leaving 15 bases between. The germline CDR1 and CDR2 sequences are LNHDA and SQIVND (reference sequence). There are 15 residues in the CDR3. The CDR3 bases are TGTGCCAGTAGTCCAGGCCAGCCAGGACAAGAGACCCAGTACTTC. It specifies CASSPGQPGQETQYF.

The table lists this clone with a few counts. The J gene is TRBJ2-5, the V gene TRBV7-9; 8 bases agree with TRBD1. With V trimmed by 3 bases and J by 1 base, 4 bases remained unmatched. CDR1 SEHNR and CDR2 FQNEAQ come from the germline V gene (reference sequence). The CDR3 is made up of 15 amino acids. This chain's CDR3 is CASSFRQGIQETQYF. CDR3 DNA: TGTGCCAGCAGCTTCAGACAGGGGATCCAAGAGACCCAGTACTTC.

J is TRBJ2-2 and V is TRBV6-5; 8 bases fit TRBD1. J gave up 2 bases and V 7 bases, and 6 bases lay outside the gene matches. There are 15 residues in the CDR3. Per the germline V gene, CDR1 is MNHEY and CDR2 is SVGAGI. CDR3 protein: CASTRQGRNTGELFF. In DNA, the CDR3 is TGTGCCAGCACTCGACAGGGGCGCAACACCGGGGAGCTGTTTTTT.

The V gene is TRBV7-6, the J gene TRBJ2-3; D unclear. The CDR3 sequence is 13 residues long. Germline V gives CDR1 SGHVS, CDR2 FNYEAQ. V lost 4 bases and J 6 bases, leaving 11 bases between the germline ends. The DNA of the CDR3 is TGTGCCAGCAGCTGGGCCCGTACTGATACGCAGTATTTT. Translation gives CASSWARTDTQYF.

This clone was counted a few times. The V call is TRBV5-8, the J call TRBJ2-4; D gene ambiguous. The V gene's germline CDR1 is SGHTS and CDR2 YDEGEE. Trimming cost V 5 bases and J 9 bases, with 21 bases left between them. The CDR3 is made up of 15 amino acids. The CDR3 is CASSVGSVGESIQYF. The DNA for the CDR3 is TGTGCCAGCAGTGTTGGTTCTGTTGGAGAAAGCATTCAGTACTTC.

The V call is TRBV27, the J call TRBJ1-1; D call uncertain. The V end was cut by 3 bases, the J end by 4 bases, with 6 bases between. Germline V gene data show CDR1 as MNHEY and CDR2 as SMNVEV (reference sequence). The CDR3 is made up of 12 amino acids. This chain's CDR3 is CASSFSGTEAFF. In nucleotides, the CDR3 is TGTGCCAGCAGTTTCTCGGGCACTGAAGCTTTCTTT.

This clone was detected only a few times. The chain has TRBV6-1 and TRBJ1-1, with a weak D call TRBD1 (5 bases). The V gene lost 10 bases and the J gene lost 1 base, with 10 bases spanning the gap. Germline-derived CDR1 and CDR2 are MNHNS and SASEGT. CDR3 length: 12 amino acids. The CDR3 loop is CAILTENTEAFF. CDR3 bases: TGTGCCATCCTGACAGAGAACACTGAAGCTTTCTTT.

The V and J genes are TRBV6-6 and TRBJ2-4, with 11 bases identical to TRBD1. CDR3 length: 15 amino acids. Trimming removed 6 bases from V and 8 bases from J; junction bases left unmatched: 9. Looked up from germline, CDR1 is MNHNY and CDR2 is SVGAGI (reference sequence). The CDR3 loop is CASRPPDRGPDIQYF. CDR3 in DNA: TGTGCCAGCAGACCCCCGGACAGGGGGCCCGACATTCAGTACTTC.

This clone has a handful of counts. This sequence joins TRBV2 and TRBJ2-7, with TRBD1 matching over 9 bases. The CDR3 contains 12 residues. Germline assignment: CDR1 SNHLY and CDR2 FYNNEI. Unmatched junction bases numbered 1, after V lost 8 bases and J lost 2 bases. The CDR3 region is CASGQGTYEQYF. The CDR3 coding sequence is TGTGCCAGCGGACAGGGGACCTACGAGCAGTACTTC.

This rearrangement joins TRBV10-3 to TRBJ2-7; 8 nucleotides match TRBD1. This CDR3 spans 13 amino acids. Germline assignment: CDR1 ENHRY and CDR2 SYGVKD. With 6 bases clipped from V and 3 bases from J, the junction kept 4 bases outside the gene matches. CDR3 residues: CAIRMDRDYEQYF. CDR3 DNA sequence: TGTGCCATCAGGATGGACAGGGACTACGAGCAGTACTTC.

This clone was seen only a few times. The chain carries TRBV9 and TRBJ2-3; tentatively, D is TRBD1 (5 bases). V lost 2 bases and J 0 bases, leaving 10 bases between the germline ends. Germline lookup yields CDR1 SGDLS and CDR2 YYNGEE. The CDR3 sequence is 15 residues long. The CDR3 sequence is CASSVAGSSTDTQYF. CDR3 nucleotides: TGTGCCAGCAGCGTCGCAGGGTCTAGCACAGATACGCAGTATTTT. Based on the CDR3 plus reference TRBV9 and TRBJ2-3, the full variable domain is DSGVTQTPKHLITATGQRVTLRCSPRSGDLSVYWYQQSLDQGLQFLIQYYNGEERAKGNILERFSAQQFPDLHSELNLSSLELGDSALYFCASSVAGSSTDTQYFGPGTRLTVL.

V usage is TRBV11-1 and J usage is TRBJ2-7; TRBD2 is a possible D gene (6 bases). The V and J ends lost 5 bases and 1 base respectively, with 9 bases between them. CDR3 length: 13 residues. The germline V gene encodes CDR1 SGHAT and CDR2 FQDESV (reference sequence). CDR3 DNA: TGTGCCAGCAGCCGGGGGATTTCCTACGAGCAGTACTTC. Its protein product is CASSRGISYEQYF.

This clone was counted a few times. In nucleotides, the CDR3 is TGTGCCAGCAGTGAGTTGCCGGGGATAGGGCAGCCCCAGCATTTT. This translates into CASSELPGIGQPQHF. The chain uses TRBV6-1 and TRBJ1-5, with unresolved D. V lost 3 bases and J 7 bases, leaving 16 bases between the germline ends. The CDR3 consists of 15 residues. Per the germline V gene, CDR1 is MNHNS and CDR2 is SASEGT.

This clone turned up a few times. CDR3 nucleotides: TGTGCCAGCACTCCCCGACAGGGTCATCACGAGCAGTACTTC. The encoded protein is CASTPRQGHHEQYF. V is TRBV2 and J is TRBJ2-7, with 7 bases that match TRBD1. The V gene's germline CDR1 is SNHLY and CDR2 FYNNEI. The V segment lost 7 bases and the J segment 5 bases; nucleotides outside the gene matches: 11. The CDR3 runs to 14 residues.

Concerning this clone: The sample carries other DNA sequences with the same CDR3. The J gene is TRBJ1-1, the V gene TRBV27; no firm D call. Deletions cut 4 bases from V and 5 bases from J, with 11 bases between. The CDR3 length is 13 residues. Germline values: CDR1 MNHEY, CDR2 SMNVEV (reference sequence). The DNA of the CDR3 is TGTGCCAGCAGTTACCGGGTTGGGACTGAAGCTTTCTTT. This codes for CASSYRVGTEAFF.

The chain couples TRBV6-5 to TRBJ2-7, with no clear D. Germline V lookup: CDR1 MNHEY, CDR2 SVGAGI. Trimming took 5 bases from V and 0 from J, leaving 14 bases between them. The CDR3 loop spans 15 amino acids. The CDR3 bases are TGTGCCAGCAGTCAGACTGAGAGCTCCTCCTACGAGCAGTACGTC. It encodes CASSQTESSSYEQYV.

This clone was seen only a few times. This chain links TRBV19 with TRBJ1-2; TRBD1 agrees at 10 bases. Looked up from germline, CDR1 is LNHDA and CDR2 is SQIVND (reference sequence). This CDR3 has 17 residues. J gave up 6 bases and V 6 bases, and 16 bases lay outside the gene matches. CDR3 nucleotide sequence: TGTGCCAGTAGCCCTTTGATTCCGGGACAGGGGACCAATGGCTACACCTTC. Encoded protein: CASSPLIPGQGTNGYTF.

The chain couples TRBV5-1 to TRBJ1-3, with D possibly matching TRBD1 (5 bases). This CDR3 region has 17 residues. Germline lookup yields CDR1 SGHRS and CDR2 YFSETQ. V lost 0 bases and J lost 1, with 14 bases in between. CDR3 in amino acids: CASSLVGPVSSGNTIYF. CDR3 DNA: TGCGCCAGCAGCTTGGTGGGGCCAGTGTCTTCTGGAAACACCATATATTTT.

This clone was seen a handful of times. The rearrangement uses TRBV5-1 and TRBJ2-7, with 11 bases matching TRBD1. V was pared by 9 bases and J by 5 bases, with 7 bases of the junction left unmatched. From germline, CDR1 is SGHRS and CDR2 YFSETQ. The CDR3 has 13 residues. Here the CDR3 reads CATGTGGNNEQYF. The DNA of the CDR3 is TGCGCCACCGGGACAGGGGGGAATAACGAGCAGTACTTC.

This clone was observed a few times. This chain connects TRBV19 to TRBJ2-1; 11 positions agree with TRBD1. The CDR3 runs to 16 residues. Germline-derived CDR1 and CDR2 are LNHDA and SQIVND (reference sequence). The V and J ends lost 4 bases and 3 bases, in that order; junction bases with no gene match: 5. CDR3 region: CASSSRTGGYYNEQFF. CDR3 DNA: TGTGCCAGTAGTAGTAGGACAGGGGGCTACTACAATGAGCAGTTCTTC.

This chain uses TRBV7-3 with TRBJ2-2; 7 bases agree with TRBD1. Germline V CDR1 and CDR2: SGHTA, FQGTGA. The CDR3 runs 15 residues. The ends lost 5 bases at V and 3 bases at J; junction bases unmatched: 6. In DNA, the CDR3 is TGTGCCAGCAGCCCGACAGGGCCCGACACCGGGGAGCTGTTTTTT. Protein: CASSPTGPDTGELFF.

The chain couples TRBV11-2 to TRBJ1-4; D is perhaps TRBD1 (6 bases). V was shortened by 1 base and J by 5 bases, with 14 bases between the two germline ends. Looked up from germline, CDR1 is SGHAT and CDR2 is FQNNGV. This CDR3 contains 16 residues. The CDR3, as DNA: TGTGCCAGCAGCTTAGGGTACGACAGGAAAAATGAAAAACTGTTTTTT. Translated, it gives CASSLGYDRKNEKLFF.

The CDR3 coding sequence is TGTGCCAGCAGTGAATCCGTCATCGTAATCTACGGCTACACCTTC. The encoded protein is CASSESVIVIYGYTF. J is TRBJ1-2 and V is TRBV6-1, with no clear D. Germline CDR1 reads MNHNS; CDR2 reads SASEGT. CDR3 size: 15 residues. Trimming shortened V by 2 bases and J by 8 bases, and 18 bases separated the two germline ends.

The chain employs TRBV7-6 and TRBJ2-2; 9 nucleotides match TRBD2. Germline loops: CDR1 SGHVS, CDR2 FNYEAQ. With 1 base clipped from V and 6 bases from J, the junction kept 3 bases outside the gene matches. The CDR3 has 15 amino acids. CDR3 protein: CASSLGGGAAGELFF. For the CDR3, the DNA is TGTGCCAGCAGCTTAGGCGGGGGGGCGGCCGGGGAGCTGTTTTTT.

With respect to this clone: One junction end disagrees with the germline gene, perhaps due to a read error. This chain links TRBV5-1 with TRBJ2-5; weak D call: TRBD1 (8 bases). Germline V CDR1 and CDR2: SGHRS, YFSETQ. The CDR3 is 16 amino acids. CDR3 DNA sequence: TGCGCCAGCAGGTTGGACGGACAGGGCGCGGGGGAGATCCAGTACTTC. Translated: CASRLDGQGAGEIQYF.

This clone has just a few counts. The chain joins TRBV5-1 to TRBJ2-1; 10 bases fit TRBD2. The CDR3 sequence is 16 residues long. CDR1 is SGHRS and CDR2 is YFSETQ in the germline V gene. V dropped 3 bases and J dropped 4; count of bases not matched to a gene: 7. The CDR3 DNA is TGCGCCAGCAGCTCCCCTGAGCGGGGGGGATACAATGAGCAGTTCTTC. It yields the protein CASSSPERGGYNEQFF.

The CDR3 loop is CASSASGGAGELFF. The CDR3 bases are TGTGCCAGCAGCGCTAGCGGGGGGGCCGGGGAGCTGTTTTTT. The J gene is TRBJ2-2, the V gene TRBV9; 12 bases map to TRBD2. The V and J ends lost 3 bases and 6 bases, in that order; junction bases with no gene match: 0. This CDR3 has 14 amino acids. Germline lookup yields CDR1 SGDLS and CDR2 YYNGEE.

This sequence joins TRBV29-1 and TRBJ2-7; 9 bases fit TRBD1. With V trimmed by 1 base and J by 1 base, 2 bases remained unmatched. The V gene's germline CDR1 is SQVTM and CDR2 ANQGSEA. This CDR3 contains 14 residues. The CDR3: CSVEAGTGSYEQYF. The CDR3 DNA sequence: TGCAGCGTTGAAGCCGGGACAGGGTCCTACGAGCAGTACTTC.